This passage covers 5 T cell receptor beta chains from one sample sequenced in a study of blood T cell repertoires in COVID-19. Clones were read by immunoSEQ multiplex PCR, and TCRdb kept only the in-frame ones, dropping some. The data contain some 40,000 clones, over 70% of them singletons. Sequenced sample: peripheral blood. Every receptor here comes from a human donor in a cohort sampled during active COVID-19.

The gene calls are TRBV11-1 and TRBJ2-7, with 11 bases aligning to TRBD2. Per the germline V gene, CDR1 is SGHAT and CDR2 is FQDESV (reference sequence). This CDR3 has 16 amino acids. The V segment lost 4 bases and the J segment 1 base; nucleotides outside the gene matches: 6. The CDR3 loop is CASSSPGTSGSYEQYF. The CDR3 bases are TGTGCCAGCAGCTCCCCAGGGACTAGCGGATCCTACGAGCAGTACTTC.

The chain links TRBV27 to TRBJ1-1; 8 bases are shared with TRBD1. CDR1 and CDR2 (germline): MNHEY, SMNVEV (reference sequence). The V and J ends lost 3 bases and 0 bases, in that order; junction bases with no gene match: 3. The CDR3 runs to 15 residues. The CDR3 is CASSFGTGLNTEAFF. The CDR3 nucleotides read TGTGCCAGCAGTTTCGGGACAGGATTGAACACTGAAGCTTTCTTT.

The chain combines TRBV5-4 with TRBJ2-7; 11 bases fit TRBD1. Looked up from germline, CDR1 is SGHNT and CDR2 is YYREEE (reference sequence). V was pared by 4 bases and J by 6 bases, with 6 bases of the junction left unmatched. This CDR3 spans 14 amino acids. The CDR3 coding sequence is TGTGCCAGCAGCCCCGGGACAGGGGGATCCGAGCAGTACTTC. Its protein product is CASSPGTGGSEQYF.

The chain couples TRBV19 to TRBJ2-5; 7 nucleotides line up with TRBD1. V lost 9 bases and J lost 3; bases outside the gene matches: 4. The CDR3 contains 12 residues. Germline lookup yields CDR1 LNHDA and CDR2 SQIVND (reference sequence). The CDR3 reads CARSGQKETQYF. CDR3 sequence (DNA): TGTGCCAGGTCGGGACAGAAAGAGACCCAGTACTTC.

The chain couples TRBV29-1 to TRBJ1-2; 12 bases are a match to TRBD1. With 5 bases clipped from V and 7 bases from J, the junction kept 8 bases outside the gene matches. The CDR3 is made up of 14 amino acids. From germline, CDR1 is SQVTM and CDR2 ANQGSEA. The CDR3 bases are TGCAGCGTTCAAGGGGGACAGGGGGCTGGTGGCTACACCTTC. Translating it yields CSVQGGQGAGGYTF.